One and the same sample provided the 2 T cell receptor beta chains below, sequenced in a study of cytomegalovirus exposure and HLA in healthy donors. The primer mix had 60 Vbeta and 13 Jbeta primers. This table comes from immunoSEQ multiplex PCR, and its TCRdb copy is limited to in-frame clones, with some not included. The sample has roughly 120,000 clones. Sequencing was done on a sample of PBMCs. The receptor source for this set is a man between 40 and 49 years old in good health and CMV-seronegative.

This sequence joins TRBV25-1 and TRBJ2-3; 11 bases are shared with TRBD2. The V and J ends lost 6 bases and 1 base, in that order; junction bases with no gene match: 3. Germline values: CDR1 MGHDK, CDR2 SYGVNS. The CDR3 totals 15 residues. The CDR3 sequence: CASSDSGRGTDTQYF. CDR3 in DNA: TGTGCCAGCAGCGATAGCGGGAGGGGCACAGATACGCAGTATTTT.

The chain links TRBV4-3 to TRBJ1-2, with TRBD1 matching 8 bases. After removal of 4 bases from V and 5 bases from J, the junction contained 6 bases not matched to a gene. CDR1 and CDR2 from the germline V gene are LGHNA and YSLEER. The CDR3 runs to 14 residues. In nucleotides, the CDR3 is TGCGCCAGCAGCCCAGACAGGGGTGGGTATGGCTACACCTTC. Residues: CASSPDRGGYGYTF.